The entry below gives a single T cell receptor (beta chain) sequence along with its context. Its antigen is undetermined. The data originate from a study of human T cells and chemical hapten exposure. Turning to the study itself: The scalp of each patient received a weekly diphenylcyclopropenone dose for the full approximately 24-week study.

Individual cDNA molecules received unique molecular identifiers in the library. TCRdb re-derived calls from the RACE reads in MiXCR, one entry per CDR3 protein. Seen here are about 340,000 distinct CDR3 sequences, around 7% observed once, and the top ten hold 8% to 9%. Trimming shortened V by 6 bases and J by 8 bases, and 15 bases separated the two germline ends. The CDR3 is made up of 13 amino acids. Looked up from germline, CDR1 is MNHEY and CDR2 is SVGAGI. Time point noted: patch test 1, 2 weeks after DPC sensitization. As to treatment: therapeutic diphenylcyclopropenone sensitization with weekly scalp DPC. Study-level results: The study found expanded TCRs formed significantly more large CDR3 similarity clusters than controls.

Sequences were derived from whole blood, sampled in connection with sensitization to the hapten diphenylcyclopropenone (DPC). The clonotype comes from a young woman with alopecia areata. Some clones in this sample may be carry-over from other donors' samples. The chain combines TRBV6-5 with TRBJ2-3; D may be TRBD1 (6 bases). The CDR3: CASRRGQTGTQYF. The CDR3 coding sequence is TGTGCCAGCAGACGAGGACAGACCGGTACGCAGTATTTT.